The source of this T cell receptor (beta chain) is a study of beta chain features in type 1 diabetes. Study-level results: Cells with high TCR expression could be over-represented when cDNA is sequenced. When Type 1 diabetes patients were examined, their TCRB CDR3s proved moderately but significantly shorter in all four CD4+ subsets.

In the case of this clone: The antigen is not known.

Germline V CDR1 and CDR2: LGHNA, YNFKEQ. CDR3 length: 15 amino acids. Deletions cut 3 bases from V and 1 base from J, with 12 bases between. Since all of the isolated RNA was reverse transcribed, expressed TCRB transcripts were what got sequenced. The table came from immunoSEQ multiplex PCR; TCRdb's copy has only in-frame clones and leaves some out. The sample holds 600,000 to 700,000 clones, about an eighth seen once. The chain uses TRBV4-2 and TRBJ1-1; the D is unclear. The material sequenced was naive CD4+ T cells from blood. The sequence was obtained from a man aged 18 to 30 with type 1 diabetes. Here the CDR3 reads CASSQGSDPNTEAFF. CDR3 nucleotide sequence: TGTGCCAGCAGCCAGGGAAGCGATCCGAACACTGAAGCTTTCTTT.